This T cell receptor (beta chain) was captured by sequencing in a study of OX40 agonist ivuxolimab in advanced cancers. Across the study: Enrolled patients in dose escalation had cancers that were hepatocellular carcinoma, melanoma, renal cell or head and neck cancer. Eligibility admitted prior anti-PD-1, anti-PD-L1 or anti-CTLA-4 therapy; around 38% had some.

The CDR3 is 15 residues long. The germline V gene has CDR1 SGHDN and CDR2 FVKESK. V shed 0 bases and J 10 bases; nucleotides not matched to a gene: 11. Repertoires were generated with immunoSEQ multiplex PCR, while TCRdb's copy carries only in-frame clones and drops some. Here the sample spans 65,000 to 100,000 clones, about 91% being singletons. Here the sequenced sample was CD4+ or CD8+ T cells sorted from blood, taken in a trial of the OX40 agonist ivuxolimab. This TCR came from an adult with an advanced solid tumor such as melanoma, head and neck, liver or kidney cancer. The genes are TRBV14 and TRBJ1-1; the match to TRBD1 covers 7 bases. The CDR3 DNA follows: TGTGCCAGCAGCCAAGATATAGGACAGGCTGGGGGAGCTTTCTTT. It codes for CASSQDIGQAGGAFF.